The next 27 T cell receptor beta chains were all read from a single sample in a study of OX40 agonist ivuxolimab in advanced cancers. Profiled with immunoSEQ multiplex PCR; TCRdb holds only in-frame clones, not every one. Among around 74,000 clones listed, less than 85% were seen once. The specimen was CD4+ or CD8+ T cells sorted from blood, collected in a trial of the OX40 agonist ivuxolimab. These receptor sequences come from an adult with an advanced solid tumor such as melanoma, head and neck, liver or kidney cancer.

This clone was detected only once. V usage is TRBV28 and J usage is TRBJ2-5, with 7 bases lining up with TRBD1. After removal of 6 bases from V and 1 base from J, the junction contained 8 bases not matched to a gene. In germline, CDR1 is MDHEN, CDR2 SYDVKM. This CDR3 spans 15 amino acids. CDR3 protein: CASSYRQGLQETQYF. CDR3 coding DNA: TGTGCCAGCAGCTATAGACAGGGCCTCCAAGAGACCCAGTACTTC.

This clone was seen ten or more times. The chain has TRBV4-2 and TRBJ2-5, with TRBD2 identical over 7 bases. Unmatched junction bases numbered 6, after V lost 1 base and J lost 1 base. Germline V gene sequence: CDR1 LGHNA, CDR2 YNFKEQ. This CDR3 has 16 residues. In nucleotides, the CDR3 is TGTGCCAGCAGCCAAGGGGGCACGGGGGGCCAAGAGACCCAGTACTTC. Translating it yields CASSQGGTGGQETQYF.

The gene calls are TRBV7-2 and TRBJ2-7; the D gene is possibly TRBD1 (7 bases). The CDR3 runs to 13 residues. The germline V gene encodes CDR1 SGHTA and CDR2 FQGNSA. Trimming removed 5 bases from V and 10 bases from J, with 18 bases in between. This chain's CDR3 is CASSATYQGGQYF. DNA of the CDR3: TGTGCCAGCAGCGCAACTTACCAGGGGGGCCAGTACTTC.

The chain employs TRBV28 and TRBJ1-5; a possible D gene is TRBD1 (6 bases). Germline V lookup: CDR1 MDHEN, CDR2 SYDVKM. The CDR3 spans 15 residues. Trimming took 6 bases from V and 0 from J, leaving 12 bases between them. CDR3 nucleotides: TGTGCCAGCAGGGGAACAGGGTTTAGCAATCAGCCCCAGCATTTT. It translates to CASRGTGFSNQPQHF.

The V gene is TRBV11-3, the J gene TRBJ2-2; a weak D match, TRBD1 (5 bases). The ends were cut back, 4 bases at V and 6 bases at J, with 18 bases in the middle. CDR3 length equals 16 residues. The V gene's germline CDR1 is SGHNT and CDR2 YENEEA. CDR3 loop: CASSSRGFAGPGELFF. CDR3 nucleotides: TGTGCCAGCAGCTCTAGGGGTTTTGCAGGGCCCGGGGAGCTGTTTTTT.

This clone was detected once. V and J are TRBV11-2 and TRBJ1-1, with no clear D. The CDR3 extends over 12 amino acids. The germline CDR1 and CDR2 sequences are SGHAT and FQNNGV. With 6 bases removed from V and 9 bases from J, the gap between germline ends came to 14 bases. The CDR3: CASRFGSRQAFF. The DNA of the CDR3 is TGTGCCAGCAGGTTCGGCTCACGCCAAGCTTTCTTT.

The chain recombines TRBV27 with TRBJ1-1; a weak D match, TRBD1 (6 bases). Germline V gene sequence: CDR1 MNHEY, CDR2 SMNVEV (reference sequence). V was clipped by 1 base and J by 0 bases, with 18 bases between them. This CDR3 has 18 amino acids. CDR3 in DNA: TGTGCCAGCAGTTTATATGGGGGCCTAAGTTCCATGAACACTGAAGCTTTCTTT. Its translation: CASSLYGGLSSMNTEAFF.

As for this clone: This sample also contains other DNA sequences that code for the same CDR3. The CDR3 region is CASSSGQGYEQYF. The CDR3 DNA follows: TGTGCCAGCAGTTCGGGACAAGGATACGAGCAGTACTTC. This chain uses TRBV28 with TRBJ2-7; the D gene is possibly TRBD1 (6 bases). This CDR3 has 13 residues. Germline V gives CDR1 MDHEN, CDR2 SYDVKM. The V end lost 4 bases, the J end lost 4 bases, and 11 bases lay between the germline ends.

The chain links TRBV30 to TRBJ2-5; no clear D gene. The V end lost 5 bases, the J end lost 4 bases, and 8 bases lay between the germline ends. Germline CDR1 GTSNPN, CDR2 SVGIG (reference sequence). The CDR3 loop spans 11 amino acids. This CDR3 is CAWGNGETQYF. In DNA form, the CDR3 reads TGTGCCTGGGGGAACGGAGAGACCCAGTACTTC.

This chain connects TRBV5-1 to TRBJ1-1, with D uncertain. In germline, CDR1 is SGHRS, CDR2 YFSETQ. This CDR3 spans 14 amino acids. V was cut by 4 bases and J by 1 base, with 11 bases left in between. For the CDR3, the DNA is TGCGCCAGCAGCGGAGAGGGATGGAACACTGAAGCTTTCTTT. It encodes CASSGEGWNTEAFF.

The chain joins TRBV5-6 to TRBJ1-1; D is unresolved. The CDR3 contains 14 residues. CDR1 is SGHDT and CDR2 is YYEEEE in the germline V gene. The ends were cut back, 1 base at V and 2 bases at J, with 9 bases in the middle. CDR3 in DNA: TGTGCCAGCAGCTTGTTTGGGGTTAACACTGAAGCTTTCTTT. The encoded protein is CASSLFGVNTEAFF.

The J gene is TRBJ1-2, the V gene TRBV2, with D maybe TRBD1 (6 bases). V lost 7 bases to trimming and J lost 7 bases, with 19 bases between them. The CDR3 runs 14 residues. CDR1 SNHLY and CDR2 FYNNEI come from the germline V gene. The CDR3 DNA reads TGTGCCAGCACAAAGACACCTGGGGGGCCTGGCTACACCTTC. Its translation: CASTKTPGGPGYTF. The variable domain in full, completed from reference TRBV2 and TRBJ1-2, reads EPEVTQTPSHQVTQMGQEVILRCVPISNHLYFYWYRQILGQKVEFLVSFYNNEISEKSEIFDDQFSVERPDGSNFTLKIRSTKLEDSAMYFCASTKTPGGPGYTFGSGTRLTVV.

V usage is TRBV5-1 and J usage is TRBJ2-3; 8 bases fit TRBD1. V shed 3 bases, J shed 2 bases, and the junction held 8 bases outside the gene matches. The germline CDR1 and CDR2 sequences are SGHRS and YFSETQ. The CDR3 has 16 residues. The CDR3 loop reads CASSSPDRGPTDTQYF. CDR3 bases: TGCGCCAGCAGCTCGCCCGACAGGGGTCCCACAGATACGCAGTATTTT.

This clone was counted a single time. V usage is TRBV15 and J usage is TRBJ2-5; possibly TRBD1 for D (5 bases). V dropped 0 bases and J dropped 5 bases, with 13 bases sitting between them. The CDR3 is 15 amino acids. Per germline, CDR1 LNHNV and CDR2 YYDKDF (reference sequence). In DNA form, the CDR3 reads TGTGCCACCAGCAGAGATGGGCAGGGTTTCGAGACCCAGTACTTC. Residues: CATSRDGQGFETQYF.

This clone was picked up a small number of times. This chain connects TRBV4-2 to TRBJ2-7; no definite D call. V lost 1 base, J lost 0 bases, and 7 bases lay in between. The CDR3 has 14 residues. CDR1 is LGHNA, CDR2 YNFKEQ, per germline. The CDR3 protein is CASSQVDNSYEQYF. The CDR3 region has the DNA TGTGCCAGCAGCCAAGTTGACAACTCCTACGAGCAGTACTTC.

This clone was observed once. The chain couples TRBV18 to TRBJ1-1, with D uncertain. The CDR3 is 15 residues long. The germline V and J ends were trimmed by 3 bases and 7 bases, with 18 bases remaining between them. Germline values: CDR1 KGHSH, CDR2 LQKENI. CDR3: CASSPPSATEGEAFF. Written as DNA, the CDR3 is TGTGCCAGCTCACCGCCTTCGGCCACCGAAGGTGAAGCTTTCTTT.

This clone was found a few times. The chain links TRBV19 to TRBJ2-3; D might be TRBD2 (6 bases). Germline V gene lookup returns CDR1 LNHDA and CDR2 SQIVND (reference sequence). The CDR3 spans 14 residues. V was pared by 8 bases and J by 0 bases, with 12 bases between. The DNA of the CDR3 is TGTGCCAGTTCTCGACTAGACAGCACAGATACGCAGTATTTT. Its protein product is CASSRLDSTDTQYF.

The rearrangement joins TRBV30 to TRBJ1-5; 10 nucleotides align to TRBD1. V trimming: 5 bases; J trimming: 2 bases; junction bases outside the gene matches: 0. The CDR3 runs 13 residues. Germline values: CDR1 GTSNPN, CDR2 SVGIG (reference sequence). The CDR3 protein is CAWGTGGNQPQHF. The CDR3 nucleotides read TGTGCCTGGGGGACAGGGGGCAATCAGCCCCAGCATTTT. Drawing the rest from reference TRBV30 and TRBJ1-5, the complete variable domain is SQTIHQWPATLVQPVGSPLSLECTVEGTSNPNLYWYRQAAGRGLQLLFYSVGIGQISSEVPQNLSASRPQDRQFILSSKKLLLSDSGFYLCAWGTGGNQPQHFGDGTRLSIL.

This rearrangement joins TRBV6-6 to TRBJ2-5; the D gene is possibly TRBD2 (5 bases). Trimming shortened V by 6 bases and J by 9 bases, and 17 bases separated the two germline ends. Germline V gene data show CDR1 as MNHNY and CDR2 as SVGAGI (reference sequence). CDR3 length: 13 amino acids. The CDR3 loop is CASSGNSFSSQYF. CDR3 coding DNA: TGTGCCAGCAGCGGGAATTCCTTTTCGTCCCAGTACTTC.

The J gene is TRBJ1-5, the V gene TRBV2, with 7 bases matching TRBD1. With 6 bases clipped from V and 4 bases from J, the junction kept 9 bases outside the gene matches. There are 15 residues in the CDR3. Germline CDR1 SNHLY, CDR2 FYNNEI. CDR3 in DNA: TGTGCCAGCAGACCCGACAGGGTCTGGAATCAGCCCCAGCATTTT. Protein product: CASRPDRVWNQPQHF.

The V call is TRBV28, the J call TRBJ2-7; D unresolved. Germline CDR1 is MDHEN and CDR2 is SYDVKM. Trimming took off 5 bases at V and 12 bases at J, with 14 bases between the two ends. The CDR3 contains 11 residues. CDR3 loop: CASSTGQDLYF. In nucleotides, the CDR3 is TGTGCCAGCAGTACCGGTCAGGATCTGTACTTC. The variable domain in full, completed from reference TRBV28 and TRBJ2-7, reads DVKVTQSSRYLVKRTGEKVFLECVQDMDHENMFWYRQDPGLGLRLIYFSYDVKMKEKGDIPEGYSVSREKKERFSLILESASTNQTSMYLCASSTGQDLYFGPGTRLTVT.

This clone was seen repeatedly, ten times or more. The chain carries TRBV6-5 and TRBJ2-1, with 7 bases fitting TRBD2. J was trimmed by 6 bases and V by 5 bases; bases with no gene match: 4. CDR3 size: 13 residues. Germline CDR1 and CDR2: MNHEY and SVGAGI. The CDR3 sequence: CASSTRLANEQFF. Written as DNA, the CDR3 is TGTGCCAGCAGTACTCGACTAGCCAATGAGCAGTTCTTC.

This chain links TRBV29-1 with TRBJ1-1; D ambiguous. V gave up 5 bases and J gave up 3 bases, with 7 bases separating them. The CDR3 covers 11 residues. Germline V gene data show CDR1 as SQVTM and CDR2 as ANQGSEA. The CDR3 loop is CSVKWDTEAFF. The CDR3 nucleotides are TGCAGCGTTAAGTGGGACACTGAAGCTTTCTTT. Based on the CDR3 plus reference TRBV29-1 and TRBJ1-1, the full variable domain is SAVISQKPSRDICQRGTSLTIQCQVDSQVTMMFWYRQQPGQSLTLIATANQGSEATYESGFVIDKFPISRPNLTFSTLTVSNMSPEDSSIYLCSVKWDTEAFFGQGTRLTVV.

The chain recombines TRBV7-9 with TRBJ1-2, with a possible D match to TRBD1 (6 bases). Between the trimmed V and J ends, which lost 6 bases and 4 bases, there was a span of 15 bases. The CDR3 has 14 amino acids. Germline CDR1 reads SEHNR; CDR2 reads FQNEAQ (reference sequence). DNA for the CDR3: TGTGCCAGCAGTCCGGGACAAAATCTCTATGGCTACACCTTC. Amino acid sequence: CASSPGQNLYGYTF.

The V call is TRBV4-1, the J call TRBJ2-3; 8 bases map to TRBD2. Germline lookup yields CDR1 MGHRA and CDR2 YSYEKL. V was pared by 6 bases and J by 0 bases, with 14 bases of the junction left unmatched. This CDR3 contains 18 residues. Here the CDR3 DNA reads TGCGCCAGCAGTGAGTGGGGAACTAGCGGTCCTAGCACAGATACGCAGTATTTT. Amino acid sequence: CASSEWGTSGPSTDTQYF.

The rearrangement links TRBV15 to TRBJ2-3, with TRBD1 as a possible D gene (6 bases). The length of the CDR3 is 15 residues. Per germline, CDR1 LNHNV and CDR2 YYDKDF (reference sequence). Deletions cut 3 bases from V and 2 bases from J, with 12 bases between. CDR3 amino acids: CATSRRTVFTDTQYF. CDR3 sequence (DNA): TGTGCCACCAGCAGGAGGACAGTTTTCACAGATACGCAGTATTTT.

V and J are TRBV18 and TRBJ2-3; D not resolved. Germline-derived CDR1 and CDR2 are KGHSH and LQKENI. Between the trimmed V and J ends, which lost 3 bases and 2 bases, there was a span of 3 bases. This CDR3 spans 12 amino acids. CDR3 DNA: TGTGCCAGCTCACCGTACACAGATACGCAGTATTTT. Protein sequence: CASSPYTDTQYF.